This TCR beta chain was captured by sequencing in a study of quantifying T cell responses using KT2 cells (dated by TCRdb to 2016 to 2017). For context, the study as a whole: RNA was DNase-treated and reverse transcribed with TCR alpha and beta constant-region primers, mostly using SuperScript III. Under optimum conditions, the T4 ligation step was estimated to exceed 8% efficiency. PCR2 was run as a SYBR Green qPCR and stopped at a predetermined fluorescence threshold to avoid over-amplification.

The CDR3 has 14 amino acids, counting the end cysteine and phenylalanine. Only the CDR3 DNA stays, 42 bases, in frame from base 1. The germline V gene provides CDR1 SGHRS and CDR2 YFSETQ. The V end loses 1 base and the J end loses 1 base, and a stretch of 9 bases separates them. Preparation of the library involved UMI-ligation and nested PCR. Using T4 RNA ligase 1, a single-stranded oligonucleotide bearing the Illumina SP2 sequence plus a UMI was ligated onto the 3' end of the cDNA. PCR1 was run for 3 to 4 cycles (98 degrees C for 15 s, 69 degrees C for 30 s, 72 degrees C for 40 s), and an equimolar mix of RC1.1 and RC1.2, covering TRBC1 and TRBC2, was used as the beta primer. Starting at PCR2, TCR alpha and beta chains were handled separately, and sample indices and Illumina adaptors were added. The UMI comprised 12 random nucleotides, as two hexamers separated by a spacer, placed after an 8-base spacer. Libraries were sequenced on an Illumina MiSeq with v2 2x251 paired-end chemistry, typically about a dozen samples per run. PhiX DNA was added at roughly 4.5-8% to each sequencing library so that diversity was increased. As for the authors' bioinformatics: Raw reads were converted to FASTQ with bcl2fastq and were demultiplexed by dual indices with Demultiplexor. V and J genes were assigned by Decombinator through tag matching that permitted a single base-pair mismatch. UMIs were used by Collapsinator to correct both sequencing errors and frequency errors caused by PCR heterogeneity. CDR3Translator converted Decombinator identifiers to nucleotide sequence, translated to amino acids, and extracted CDR3 using C- and N-terminal motifs. A cluster of KT2 sequences sharing one unique molecular identifier was counted as one distinct KT2 TCR. The public sequencing data were trimmed at Q25 with fastp and processed into clonotypes with MiXCR by TCRdb, which kept only in-frame beta chains. Entries that share a CDR3 protein sequence are merged under the most common genes and DNA. V and J calls and clone size were set by TCRdb, not the authors. The sample profile shows over 55,000 distinct CDR3 sequences; 9% to 15% of them were found once. In total, the top ten clones hold about 9.4% of the sample.

The study at large found these results: No side-by-side comparison of the pipeline with other TCR sequencing techniques was included in the study. At very high KT2 spike-in numbers, detection of KT2 sequences reached saturation. KT2 sequences were detected down to the lowest spike-in tested, which was about one KT2 cell per 100,000 PBMC. A linear scaling of KT2 alpha and beta sequence counts with input KT2 cell number was observed over several orders of magnitude.

To test the sensitivity and accuracy of the pipeline, known numbers of KT2, a T cell clone whose TCR had already been sequenced, were spiked into unfractionated PBMC. A range of KT2-to-PBMC ratios was produced by mixing KT2 cells with a fixed number of PBMC. This clonotype turned up a few times. Its target antigen remains unknown. Per-base quality was not reported, and no clone a single base away is much larger than it. The chain is encoded by TRBV5-1 joined to TRBJ2-7; a confident D gene designation cannot be given. Sequences were obtained from PBMCs spiked with cells of the T cell clone KT2. The origin of this receptor is a human donor. The nucleotides are TGCGCCAGCAGCTTGACGACAATTTCCTACGAGCAGTACTTC. This translates into CASSLTTISYEQYF.